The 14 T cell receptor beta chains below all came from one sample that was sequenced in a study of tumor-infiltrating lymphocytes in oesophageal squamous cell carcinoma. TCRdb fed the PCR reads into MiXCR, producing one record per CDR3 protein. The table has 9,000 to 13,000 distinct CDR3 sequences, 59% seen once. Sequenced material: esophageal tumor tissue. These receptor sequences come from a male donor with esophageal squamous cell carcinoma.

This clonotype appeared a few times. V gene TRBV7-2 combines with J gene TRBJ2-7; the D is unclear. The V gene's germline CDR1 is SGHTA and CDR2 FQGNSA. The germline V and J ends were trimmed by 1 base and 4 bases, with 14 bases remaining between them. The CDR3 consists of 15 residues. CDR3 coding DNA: TGTGCCAGCAGCTTAGTCGGCGGAACTCGGTACGAGCAGTACTTC. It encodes CASSLVGGTRYEQYF.

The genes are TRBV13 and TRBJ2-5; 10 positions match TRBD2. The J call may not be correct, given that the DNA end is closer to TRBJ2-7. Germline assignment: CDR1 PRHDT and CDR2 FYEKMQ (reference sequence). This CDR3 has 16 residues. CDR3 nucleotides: TGTGCCAGCAGCTTAGGGGCTAGCGGGAGAGTTTACGAGCAGTACTTC. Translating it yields CASSLGASGRVYEQYF.

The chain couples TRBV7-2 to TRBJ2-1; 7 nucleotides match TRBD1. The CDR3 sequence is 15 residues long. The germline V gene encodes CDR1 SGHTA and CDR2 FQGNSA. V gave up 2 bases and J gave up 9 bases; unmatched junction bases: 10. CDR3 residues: CASSLLQGPTGEQFF. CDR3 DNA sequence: TGTGCCAGCAGCTTACTACAGGGGCCTACTGGTGAGCAGTTCTTC.

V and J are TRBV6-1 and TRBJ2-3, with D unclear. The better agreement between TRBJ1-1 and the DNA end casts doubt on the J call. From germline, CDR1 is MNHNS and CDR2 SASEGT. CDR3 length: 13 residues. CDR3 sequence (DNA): TGTGCCAGCAAGTGGGGTTTGGGCACTGAAGCTTTCTTT. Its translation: CASKWGLGTEAFF.

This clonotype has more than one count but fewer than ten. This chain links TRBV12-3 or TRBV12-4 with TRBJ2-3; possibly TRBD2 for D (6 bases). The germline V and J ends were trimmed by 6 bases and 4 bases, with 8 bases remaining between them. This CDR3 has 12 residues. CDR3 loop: CASSRLADTQYF. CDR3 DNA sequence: TGTGCCAGCAGCCGACTAGCAGATACGCAGTATTTT.

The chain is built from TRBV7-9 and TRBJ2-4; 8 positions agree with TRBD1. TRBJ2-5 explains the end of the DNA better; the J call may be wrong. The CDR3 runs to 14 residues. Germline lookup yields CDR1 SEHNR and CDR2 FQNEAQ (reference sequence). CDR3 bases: TGTGCCAGCAGCCCTGGACAGGGACAAGAGACCCAGTACTTC. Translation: CASSPGQGQETQYF.

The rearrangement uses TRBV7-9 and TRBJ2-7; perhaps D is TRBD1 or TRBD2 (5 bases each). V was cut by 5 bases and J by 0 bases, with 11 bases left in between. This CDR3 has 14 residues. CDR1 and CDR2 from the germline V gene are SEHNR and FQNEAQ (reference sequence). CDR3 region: CASSPVGTSYEQYF. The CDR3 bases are TGTGCCAGCAGCCCGGTAGGGACCTCCTACGAGCAGTACTTC.

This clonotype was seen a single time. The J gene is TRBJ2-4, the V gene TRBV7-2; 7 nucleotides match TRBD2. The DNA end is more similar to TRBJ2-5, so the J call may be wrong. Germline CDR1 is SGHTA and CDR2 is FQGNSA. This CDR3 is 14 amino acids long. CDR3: CASSPEGGKETQYF. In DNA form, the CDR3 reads TGTGCCAGCAGCCCCGAGGGAGGGAAAGAGACCCAGTACTTC.

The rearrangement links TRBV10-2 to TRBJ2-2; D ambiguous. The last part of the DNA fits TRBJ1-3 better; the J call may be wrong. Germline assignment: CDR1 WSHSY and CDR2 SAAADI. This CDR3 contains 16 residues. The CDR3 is CASSEERGFSGNTIYF. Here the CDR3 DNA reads TGCGCCAGCAGTGAGGAGCGGGGATTCTCTGGAAACACCATATATTTT.

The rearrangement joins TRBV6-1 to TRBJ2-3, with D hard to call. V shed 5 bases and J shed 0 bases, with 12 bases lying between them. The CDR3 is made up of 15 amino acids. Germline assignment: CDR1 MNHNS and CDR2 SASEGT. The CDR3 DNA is TGTGCCAGCAGTACCTCTAGGAGTAGCACAGATACGCAGTATTTT. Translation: CASSTSRSSTDTQYF.

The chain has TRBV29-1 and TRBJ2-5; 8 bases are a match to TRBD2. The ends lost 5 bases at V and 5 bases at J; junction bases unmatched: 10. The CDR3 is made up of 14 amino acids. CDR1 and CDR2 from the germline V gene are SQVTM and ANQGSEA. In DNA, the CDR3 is TGCAGCGTTCTAGAGCGGGGGCGGGAGGAGACCCAGTACTTC. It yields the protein CSVLERGREETQYF.

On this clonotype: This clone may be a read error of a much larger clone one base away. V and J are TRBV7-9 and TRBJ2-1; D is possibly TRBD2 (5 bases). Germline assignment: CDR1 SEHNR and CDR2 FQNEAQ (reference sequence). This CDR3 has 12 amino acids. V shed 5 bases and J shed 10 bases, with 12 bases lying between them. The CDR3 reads CASSSGTYEQFF. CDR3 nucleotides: TGTGCCAGCAGCAGCGGAACCTACGAGCAGTTCTTC.

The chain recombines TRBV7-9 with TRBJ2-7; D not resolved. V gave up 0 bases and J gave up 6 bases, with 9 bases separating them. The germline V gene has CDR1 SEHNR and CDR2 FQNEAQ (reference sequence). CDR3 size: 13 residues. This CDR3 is CASSLASGPEQYF. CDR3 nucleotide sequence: TGTGCCAGCAGCTTAGCTTCAGGTCCCGAGCAGTACTTC.

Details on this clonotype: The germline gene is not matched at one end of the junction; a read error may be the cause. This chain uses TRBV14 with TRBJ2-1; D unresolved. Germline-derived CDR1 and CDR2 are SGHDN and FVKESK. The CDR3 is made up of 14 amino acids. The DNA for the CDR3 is TGTGCCAGCAGCCAAGCGGGTAGTTATTCACCCCTCCACTTC. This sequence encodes CASSQAGSYSPLHF.